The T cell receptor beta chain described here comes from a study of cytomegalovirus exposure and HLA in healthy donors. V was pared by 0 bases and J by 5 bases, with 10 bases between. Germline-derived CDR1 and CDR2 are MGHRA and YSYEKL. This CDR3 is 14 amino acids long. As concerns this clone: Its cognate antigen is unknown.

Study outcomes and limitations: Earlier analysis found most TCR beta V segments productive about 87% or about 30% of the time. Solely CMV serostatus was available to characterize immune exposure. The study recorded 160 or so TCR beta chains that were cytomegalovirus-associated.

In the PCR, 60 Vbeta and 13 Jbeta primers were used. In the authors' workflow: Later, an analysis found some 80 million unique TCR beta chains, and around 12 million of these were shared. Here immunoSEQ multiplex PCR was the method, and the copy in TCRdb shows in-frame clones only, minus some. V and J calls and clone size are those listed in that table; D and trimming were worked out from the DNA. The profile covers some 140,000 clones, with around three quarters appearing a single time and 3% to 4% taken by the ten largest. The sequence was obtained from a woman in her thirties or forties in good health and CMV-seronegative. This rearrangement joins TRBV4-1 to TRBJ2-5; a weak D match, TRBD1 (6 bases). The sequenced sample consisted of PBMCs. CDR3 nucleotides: TGCGCCAGCAGCCAAGATTCCAGGGGTGAGACCCAGTACTTC. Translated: CASSQDSRGETQYF.